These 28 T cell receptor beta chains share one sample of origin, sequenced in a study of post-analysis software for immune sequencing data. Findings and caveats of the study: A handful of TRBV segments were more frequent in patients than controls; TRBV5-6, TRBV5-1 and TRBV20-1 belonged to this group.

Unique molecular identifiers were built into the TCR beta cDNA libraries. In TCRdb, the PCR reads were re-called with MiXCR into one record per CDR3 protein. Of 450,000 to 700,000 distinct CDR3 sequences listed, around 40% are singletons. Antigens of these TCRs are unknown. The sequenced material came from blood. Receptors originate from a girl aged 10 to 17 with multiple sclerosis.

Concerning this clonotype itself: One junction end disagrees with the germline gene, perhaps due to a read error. In nucleotides, the CDR3 is TGTGCCTGCAGCTTAACAGGGGCGCCGAACACTGAAGCTTTCTTT. Its translation is CACSLTGAPNTEAFF. J is TRBJ1-1 and V is TRBV7-3; 7 nucleotides agree with TRBD1. The CDR3 has 15 amino acids. Germline V CDR1 and CDR2: SGHTA, FQGTGA.

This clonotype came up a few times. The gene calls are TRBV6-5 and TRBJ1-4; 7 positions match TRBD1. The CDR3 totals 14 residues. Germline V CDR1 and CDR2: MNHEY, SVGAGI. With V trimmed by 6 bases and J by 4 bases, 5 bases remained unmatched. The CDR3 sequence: CASRGTEDNEKLFF. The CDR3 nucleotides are TGTGCCAGCAGGGGGACAGAAGATAATGAAAAACTGTTTTTT.

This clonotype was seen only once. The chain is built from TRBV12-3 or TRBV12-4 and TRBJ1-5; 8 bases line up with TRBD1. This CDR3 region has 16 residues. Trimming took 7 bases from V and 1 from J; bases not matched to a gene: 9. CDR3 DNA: TGTGCCAGCATTTCGTCAGGGGGCCGGAGCAATCAGCCCCAGCATTTT. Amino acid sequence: CASISSGGRSNQPQHF.

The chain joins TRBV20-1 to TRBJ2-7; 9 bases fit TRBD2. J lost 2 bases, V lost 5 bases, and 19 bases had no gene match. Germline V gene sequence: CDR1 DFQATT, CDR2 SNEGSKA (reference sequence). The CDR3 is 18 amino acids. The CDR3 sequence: CSALPLDLTSGYTYEQYF. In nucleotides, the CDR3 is TGCAGTGCTTTACCCCTAGATTTGACTAGCGGTTATACCTACGAGCAGTACTTC.

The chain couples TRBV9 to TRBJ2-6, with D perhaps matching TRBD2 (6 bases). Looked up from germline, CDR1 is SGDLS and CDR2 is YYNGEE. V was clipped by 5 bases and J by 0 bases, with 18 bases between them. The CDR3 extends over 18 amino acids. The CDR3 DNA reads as TGTGCCAGCAGTCTTGGGGGGTGGGGCAGCTCTGGGGCCAACGTCCTGACTTTC. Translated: CASSLGGWGSSGANVLTF.

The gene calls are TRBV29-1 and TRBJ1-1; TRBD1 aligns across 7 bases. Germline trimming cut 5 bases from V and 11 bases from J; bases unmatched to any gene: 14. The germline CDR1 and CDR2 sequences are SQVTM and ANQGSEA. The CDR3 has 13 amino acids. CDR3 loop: CSVKGQALRMAFF. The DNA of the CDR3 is TGCAGCGTTAAAGGACAGGCCCTGAGGATGGCTTTCTTT.

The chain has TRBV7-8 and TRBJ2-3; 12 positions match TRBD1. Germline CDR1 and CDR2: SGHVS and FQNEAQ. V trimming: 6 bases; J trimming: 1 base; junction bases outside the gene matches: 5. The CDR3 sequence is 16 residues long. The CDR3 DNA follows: TGTGCCAGCAGTCGGGACAGGGGGCGAGGCACAGATACGCAGTATTTT. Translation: CASSRDRGRGTDTQYF.

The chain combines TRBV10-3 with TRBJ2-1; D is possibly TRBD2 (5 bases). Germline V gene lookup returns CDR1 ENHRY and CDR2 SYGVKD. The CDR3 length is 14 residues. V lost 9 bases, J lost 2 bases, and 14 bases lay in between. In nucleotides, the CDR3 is TGTGCCATTAGCCCGGGGAGCCCCTACAATGAGCAGTTCTTC. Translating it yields CAISPGSPYNEQFF.

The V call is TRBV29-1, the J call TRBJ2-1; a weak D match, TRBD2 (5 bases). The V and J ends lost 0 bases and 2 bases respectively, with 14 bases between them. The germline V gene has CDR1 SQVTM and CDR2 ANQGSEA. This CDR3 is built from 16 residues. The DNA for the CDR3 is TGCAGCGTTGAAGAAGCTAGCTGGAGCCCCTACAATGAGCAGTTCTTC. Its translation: CSVEEASWSPYNEQFF.

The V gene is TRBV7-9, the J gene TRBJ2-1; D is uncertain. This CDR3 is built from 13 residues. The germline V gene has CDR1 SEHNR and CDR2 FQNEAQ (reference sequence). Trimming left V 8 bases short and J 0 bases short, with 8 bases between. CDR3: CASEIFSYNEQFF. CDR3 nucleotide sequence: TGTGCCAGCGAGATTTTCTCCTACAATGAGCAGTTCTTC. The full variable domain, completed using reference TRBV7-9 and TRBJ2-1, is DTGVSQNPRHKITKRGQNVTFRCDPISEHNRLYWYRQTLGQGPEFLTYFQNEAQLEKSRLLSDRFSAERPKGSFSTLEIQRTEQGDSAMYLCASEIFSYNEQFFGPGTRLTVL.

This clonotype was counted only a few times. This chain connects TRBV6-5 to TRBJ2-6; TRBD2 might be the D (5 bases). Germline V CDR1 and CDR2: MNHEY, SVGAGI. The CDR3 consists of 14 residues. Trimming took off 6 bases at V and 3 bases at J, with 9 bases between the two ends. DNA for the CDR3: TGTGCCAGCAGCCCCGCGGGTGGGGCCAACGTCCTGACTTTC. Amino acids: CASSPAGGANVLTF.

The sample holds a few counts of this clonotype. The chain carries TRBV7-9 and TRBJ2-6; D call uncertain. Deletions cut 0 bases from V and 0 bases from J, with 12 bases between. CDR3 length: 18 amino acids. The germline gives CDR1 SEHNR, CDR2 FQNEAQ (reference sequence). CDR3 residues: CASSLAPPRRSGANVLTF. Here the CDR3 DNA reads TGTGCCAGCAGCTTAGCGCCCCCCAGACGCTCTGGGGCCAACGTCCTGACTTTC.

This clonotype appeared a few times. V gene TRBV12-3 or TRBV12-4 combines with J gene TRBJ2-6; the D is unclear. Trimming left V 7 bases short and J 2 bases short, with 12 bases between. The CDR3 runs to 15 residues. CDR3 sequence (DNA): TGTGCCAGCACCTTCGCCCGGGCTGGGGCCAACGTCCTGACTTTC. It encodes CASTFARAGANVLTF.

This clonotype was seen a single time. CDR3 sequence: CASSLPISFHNSPLHF. The CDR3 region has the DNA TGTGCCAGCAGCTTACCCATCAGTTTCCATAATTCACCCCTCCACTTT. The V and J genes are TRBV7-2 and TRBJ1-6; D is unresolved. The CDR3 has 16 residues. Trimming removed 2 bases at V and 5 bases at J, with 13 bases between. Germline values: CDR1 SGHTA, CDR2 FQGNSA.

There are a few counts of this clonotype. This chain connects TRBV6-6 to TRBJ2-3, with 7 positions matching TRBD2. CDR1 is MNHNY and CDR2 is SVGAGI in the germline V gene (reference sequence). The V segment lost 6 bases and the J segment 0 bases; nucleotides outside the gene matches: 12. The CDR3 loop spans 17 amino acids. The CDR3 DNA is TGTGCCAGCAGCTACGGGCTAGCGGCTACCAGCACAGATACGCAGTATTTT. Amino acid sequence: CASSYGLAATSTDTQYF.

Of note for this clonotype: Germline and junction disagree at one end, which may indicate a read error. The DNA for the CDR3 is TGTGCCAGCAGCTCTTACTCTGGGGCCAACGCCCTGACTTTC. Its protein is CASSSYSGANALTF. The chain is built from TRBV7-2 and TRBJ2-6, with D maybe TRBD1 (5 bases). Germline V CDR1 and CDR2: SGHTA, FQGNSA. This CDR3 is built from 14 residues.

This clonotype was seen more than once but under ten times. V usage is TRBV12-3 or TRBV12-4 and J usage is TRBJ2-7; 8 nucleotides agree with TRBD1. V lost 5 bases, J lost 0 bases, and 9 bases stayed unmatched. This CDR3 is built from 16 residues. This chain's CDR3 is CASSPLGRGPSYEQYF. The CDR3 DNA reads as TGTGCCAGCAGTCCTCTGGGCAGGGGGCCCTCCTACGAGCAGTACTTC.

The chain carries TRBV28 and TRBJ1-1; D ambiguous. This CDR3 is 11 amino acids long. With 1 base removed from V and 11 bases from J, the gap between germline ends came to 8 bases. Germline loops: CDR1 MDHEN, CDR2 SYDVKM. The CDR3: CASSLSEAAFF. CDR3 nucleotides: TGTGCCAGCAGTTTATCCGAGGCGGCTTTCTTT.

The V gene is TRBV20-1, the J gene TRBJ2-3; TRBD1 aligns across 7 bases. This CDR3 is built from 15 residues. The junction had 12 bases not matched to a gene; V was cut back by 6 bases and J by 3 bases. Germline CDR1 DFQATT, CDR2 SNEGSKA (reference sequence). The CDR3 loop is CSAVRGSSGTDTQYF. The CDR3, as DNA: TGCAGTGCGGTCAGGGGGTCCTCGGGGACAGATACGCAGTATTTT.

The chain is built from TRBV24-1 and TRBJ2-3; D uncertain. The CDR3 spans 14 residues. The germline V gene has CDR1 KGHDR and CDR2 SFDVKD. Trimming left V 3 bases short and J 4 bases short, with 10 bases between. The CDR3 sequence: CATSDPRTSDTQYF. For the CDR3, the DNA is TGTGCCACCAGTGATCCCCGGACCTCAGATACGCAGTATTTT.

CDR3 DNA sequence: TGCGCCAGCAGCATTGGACCACAGGGTAGCAATGAGCAGTTCTTC. It specifies CASSIGPQGSNEQFF. J is TRBJ2-1 and V is TRBV5-1; possible D gene TRBD1, 6 bases. Germline loops: CDR1 SGHRS, CDR2 YFSETQ. The ends were cut back, 4 bases at V and 6 bases at J, with 17 bases in the middle. This CDR3 comprises 15 residues.

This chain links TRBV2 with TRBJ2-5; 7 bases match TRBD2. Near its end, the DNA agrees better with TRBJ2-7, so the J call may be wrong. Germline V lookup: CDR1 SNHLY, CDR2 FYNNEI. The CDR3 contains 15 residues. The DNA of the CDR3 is TGTGCCAGCAGTGAAGGGCCCAGCGGGGCCTACGAGCAGTACTTC. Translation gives CASSEGPSGAYEQYF.

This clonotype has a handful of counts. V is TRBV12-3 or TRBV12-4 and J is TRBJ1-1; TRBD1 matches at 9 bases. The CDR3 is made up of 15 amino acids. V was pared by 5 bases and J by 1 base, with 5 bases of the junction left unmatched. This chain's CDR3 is CASSGDREKNTEAFF. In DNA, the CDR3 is TGTGCCAGCAGTGGGGACAGGGAAAAGAACACTGAAGCTTTCTTT.

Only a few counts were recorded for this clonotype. The CDR3 loop is CSAIDQGNQPQHF. As DNA, the CDR3 is TGCAGTGCTATCGATCAGGGCAATCAGCCCCAGCATTTT. The V gene is TRBV20-1, the J gene TRBJ1-5; D is unclear. From germline, CDR1 is DFQATT and CDR2 SNEGSKA (reference sequence). CDR3 length: 13 amino acids. The V and J ends lost 4 bases and 2 bases respectively, with 9 bases between them.

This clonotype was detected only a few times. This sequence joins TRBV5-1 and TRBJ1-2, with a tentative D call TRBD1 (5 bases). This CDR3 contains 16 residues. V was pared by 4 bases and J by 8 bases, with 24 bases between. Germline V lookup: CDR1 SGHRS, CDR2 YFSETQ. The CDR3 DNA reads TGCGCCAGCAGCGCCTTTGATATGGGTCAGGGTTTAGGCTACACCTTC. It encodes CASSAFDMGQGLGYTF.

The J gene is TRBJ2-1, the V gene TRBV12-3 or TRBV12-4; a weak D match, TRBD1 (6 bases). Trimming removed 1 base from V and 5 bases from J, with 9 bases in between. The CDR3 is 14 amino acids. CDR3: CASSLVRDNNEQFF. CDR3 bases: TGTGCCAGCAGTTTAGTTCGGGACAACAATGAGCAGTTCTTC.

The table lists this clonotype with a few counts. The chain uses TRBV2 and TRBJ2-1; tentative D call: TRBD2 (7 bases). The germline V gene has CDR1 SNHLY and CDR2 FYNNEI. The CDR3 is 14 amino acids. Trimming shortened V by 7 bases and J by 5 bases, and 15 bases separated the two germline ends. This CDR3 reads CASTGTGGHNEQFF. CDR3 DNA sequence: TGTGCCAGCACCGGGACGGGGGGCCACAATGAGCAGTTCTTC. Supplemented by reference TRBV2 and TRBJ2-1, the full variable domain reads EPEVTQTPSHQVTQMGQEVILRCVPISNHLYFYWYRQILGQKVEFLVSFYNNEISEKSEIFDDQFSVERPDGSNFTLKIRSTKLEDSAMYFCASTGTGGHNEQFFGPGTRLTVL.

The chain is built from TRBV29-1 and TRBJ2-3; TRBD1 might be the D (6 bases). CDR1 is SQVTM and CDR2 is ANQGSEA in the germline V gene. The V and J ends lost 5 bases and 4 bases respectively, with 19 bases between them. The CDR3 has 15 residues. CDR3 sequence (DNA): TGCAGCGTTCCCCCAGGGACACCGGGTGCAGATACGCAGTATTTT. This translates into CSVPPGTPGADTQYF.